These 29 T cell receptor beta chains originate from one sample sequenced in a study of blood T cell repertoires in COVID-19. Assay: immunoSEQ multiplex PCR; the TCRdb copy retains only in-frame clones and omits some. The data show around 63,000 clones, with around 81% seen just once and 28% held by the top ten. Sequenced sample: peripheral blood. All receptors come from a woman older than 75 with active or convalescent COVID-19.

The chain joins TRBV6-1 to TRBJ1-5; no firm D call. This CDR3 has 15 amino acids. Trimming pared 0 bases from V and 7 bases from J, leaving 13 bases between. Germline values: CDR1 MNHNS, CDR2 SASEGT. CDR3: CASSEARVARQPQHF. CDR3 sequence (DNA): TGTGCCAGCAGTGAAGCGCGGGTAGCACGGCAGCCCCAGCATTTT.

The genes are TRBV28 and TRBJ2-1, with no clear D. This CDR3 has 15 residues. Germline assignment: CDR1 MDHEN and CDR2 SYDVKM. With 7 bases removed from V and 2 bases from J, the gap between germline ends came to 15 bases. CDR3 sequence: CASNSPVGPYNEQFF. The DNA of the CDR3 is TGTGCCAGCAACTCTCCAGTGGGCCCCTACAATGAGCAGTTCTTC.

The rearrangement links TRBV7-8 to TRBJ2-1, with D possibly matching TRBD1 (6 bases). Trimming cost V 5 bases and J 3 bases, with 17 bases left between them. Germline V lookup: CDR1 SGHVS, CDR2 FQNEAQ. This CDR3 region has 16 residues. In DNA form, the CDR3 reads TGTGCCAGCAGCGTTGCCGGGACACTTTTCTACAATGAGCAGTTCTTC. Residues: CASSVAGTLFYNEQFF. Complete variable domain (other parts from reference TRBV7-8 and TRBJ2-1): GAGVSQSPRYKVAKRGQDVALRCDPISGHVSLFWYQQALGQGPEFLTYFQNEAQLDKSGLPSDRFFAERPEGSVSTLKIQRTQQEDSAVYLCASSVAGTLFYNEQFFGPGTRLTVL.

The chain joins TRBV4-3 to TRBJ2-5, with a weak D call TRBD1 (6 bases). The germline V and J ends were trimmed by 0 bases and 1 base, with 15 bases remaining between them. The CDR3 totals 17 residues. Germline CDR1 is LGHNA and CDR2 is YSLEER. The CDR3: CASSQEGGRTAQETQYF. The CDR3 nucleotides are TGCGCCAGCAGCCAAGAAGGAGGCAGGACAGCCCAAGAGACCCAGTACTTC.

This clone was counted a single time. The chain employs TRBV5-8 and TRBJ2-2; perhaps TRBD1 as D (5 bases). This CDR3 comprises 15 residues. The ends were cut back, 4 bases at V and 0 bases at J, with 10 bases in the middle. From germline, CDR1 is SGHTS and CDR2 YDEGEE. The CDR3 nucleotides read TGTGCCAGCAGCCAGGCAGGGACGAACACCGGGGAGCTGTTTTTT. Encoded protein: CASSQAGTNTGELFF.

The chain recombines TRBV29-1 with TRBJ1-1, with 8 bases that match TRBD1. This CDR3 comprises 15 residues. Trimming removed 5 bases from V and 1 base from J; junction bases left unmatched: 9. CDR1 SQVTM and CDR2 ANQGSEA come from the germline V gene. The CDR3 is CSVHTSDRANTEAFF. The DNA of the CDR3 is TGCAGCGTTCACACATCGGACAGGGCGAACACTGAAGCTTTCTTT.

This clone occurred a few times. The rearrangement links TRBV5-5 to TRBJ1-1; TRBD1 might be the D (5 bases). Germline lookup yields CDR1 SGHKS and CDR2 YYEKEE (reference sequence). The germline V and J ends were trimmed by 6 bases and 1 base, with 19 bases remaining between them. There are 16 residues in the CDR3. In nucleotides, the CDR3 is TGTGCCAGCATCCCCCAGGTCGGACAACCGAACACTGAAGCTTTCTTT. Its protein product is CASIPQVGQPNTEAFF.

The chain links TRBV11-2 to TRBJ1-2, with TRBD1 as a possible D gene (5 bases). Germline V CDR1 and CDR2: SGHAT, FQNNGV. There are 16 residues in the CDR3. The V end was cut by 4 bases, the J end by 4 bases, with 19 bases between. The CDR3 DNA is TGTGCCAGCAGCTATCCGGACACTCACAAATCCTATGGCTACACCTTC. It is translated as CASSYPDTHKSYGYTF.

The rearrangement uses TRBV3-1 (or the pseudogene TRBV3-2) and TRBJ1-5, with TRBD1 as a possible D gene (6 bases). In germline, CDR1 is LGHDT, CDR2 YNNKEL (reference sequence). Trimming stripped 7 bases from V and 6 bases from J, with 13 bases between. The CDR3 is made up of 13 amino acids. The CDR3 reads CASKGGAGQPQHF. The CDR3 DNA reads TGTGCCAGCAAGGGGGGGGCAGGTCAGCCCCAGCATTTT.

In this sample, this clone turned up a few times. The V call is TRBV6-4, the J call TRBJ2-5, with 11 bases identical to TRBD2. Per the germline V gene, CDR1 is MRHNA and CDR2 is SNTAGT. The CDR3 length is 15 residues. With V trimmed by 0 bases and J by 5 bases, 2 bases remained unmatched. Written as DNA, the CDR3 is TGTGCCAGCAGTGACTCGACTAGCGGGGCGGAGACCCAGTACTTC. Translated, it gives CASSDSTSGAETQYF.

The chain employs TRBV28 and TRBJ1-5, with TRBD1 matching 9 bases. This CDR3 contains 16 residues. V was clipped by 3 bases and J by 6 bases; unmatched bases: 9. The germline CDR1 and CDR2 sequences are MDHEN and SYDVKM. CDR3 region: CASSFEGTGKIQPQHF. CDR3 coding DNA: TGTGCCAGCAGTTTCGAGGGGACAGGGAAGATTCAGCCCCAGCATTTT.

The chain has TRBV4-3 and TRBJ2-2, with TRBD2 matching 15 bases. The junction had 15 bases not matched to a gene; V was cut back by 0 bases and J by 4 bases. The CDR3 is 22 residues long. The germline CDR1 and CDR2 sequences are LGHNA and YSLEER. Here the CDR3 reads CASSQEYWVGLAGGEGTGELFF. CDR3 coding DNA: TGCGCCAGCAGCCAAGAATACTGGGTGGGACTAGCGGGGGGCGAGGGCACCGGGGAGCTGTTTTTT.

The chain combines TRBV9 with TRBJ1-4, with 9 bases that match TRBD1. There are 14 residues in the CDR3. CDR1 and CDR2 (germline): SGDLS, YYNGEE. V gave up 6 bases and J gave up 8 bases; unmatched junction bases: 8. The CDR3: CASTPGGQGEKLFF. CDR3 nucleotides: TGTGCCAGCACCCCAGGGGGACAGGGAGAAAAACTGTTTTTT.

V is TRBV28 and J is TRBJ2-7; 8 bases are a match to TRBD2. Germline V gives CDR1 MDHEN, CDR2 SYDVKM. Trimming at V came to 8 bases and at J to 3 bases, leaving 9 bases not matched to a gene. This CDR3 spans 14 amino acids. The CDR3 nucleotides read TGTGCCAGCCTTCCGGGGGGGATGGACTACGAGCAGTACTTC. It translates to CASLPGGMDYEQYF.

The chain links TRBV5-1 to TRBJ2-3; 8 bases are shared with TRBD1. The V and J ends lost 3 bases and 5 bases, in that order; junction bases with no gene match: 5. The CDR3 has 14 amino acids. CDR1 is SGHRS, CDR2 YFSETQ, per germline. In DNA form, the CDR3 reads TGCGCCAGCAGCTCCGTGACAGGGGTAGATACGCAGTATTTT. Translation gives CASSSVTGVDTQYF.

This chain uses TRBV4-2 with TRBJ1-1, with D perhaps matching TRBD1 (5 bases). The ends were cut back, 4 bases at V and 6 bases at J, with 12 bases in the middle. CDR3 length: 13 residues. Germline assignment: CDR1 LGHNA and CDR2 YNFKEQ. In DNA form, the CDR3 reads TGTGCCAGCAGCCCAAGGGGTCCCTCTGAAGCTTTCTTT. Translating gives CASSPRGPSEAFF.

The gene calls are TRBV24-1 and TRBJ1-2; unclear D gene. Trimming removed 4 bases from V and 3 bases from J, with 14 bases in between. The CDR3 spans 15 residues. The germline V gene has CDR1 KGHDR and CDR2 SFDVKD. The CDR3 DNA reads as TGTGCCACCAGTGAAGCTCTGCGGGTCTACTATGGCTACACCTTC. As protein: CATSEALRVYYGYTF.

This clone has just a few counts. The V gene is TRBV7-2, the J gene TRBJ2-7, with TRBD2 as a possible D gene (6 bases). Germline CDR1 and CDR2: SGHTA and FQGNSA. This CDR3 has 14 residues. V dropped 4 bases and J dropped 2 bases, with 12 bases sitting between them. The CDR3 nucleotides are TGTGCCAGCAGCTCCCAGTCGGGAGCCTACGAGCAGTACTTC. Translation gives CASSSQSGAYEQYF.

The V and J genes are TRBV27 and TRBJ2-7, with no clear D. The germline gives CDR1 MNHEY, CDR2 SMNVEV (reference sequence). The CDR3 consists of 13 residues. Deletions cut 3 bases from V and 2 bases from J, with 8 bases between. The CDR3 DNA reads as TGTGCCAGCAGTTTTGGGCCCGCCTACGAGCAGTACTTC. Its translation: CASSFGPAYEQYF.

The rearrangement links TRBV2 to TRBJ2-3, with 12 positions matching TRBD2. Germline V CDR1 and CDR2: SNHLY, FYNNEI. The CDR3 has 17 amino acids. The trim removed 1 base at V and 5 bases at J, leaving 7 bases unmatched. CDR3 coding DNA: TGTGCCAGCAGTGAAGGATGGACTAGCGGGGAGGTAGATACGCAGTATTTT. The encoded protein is CASSEGWTSGEVDTQYF.

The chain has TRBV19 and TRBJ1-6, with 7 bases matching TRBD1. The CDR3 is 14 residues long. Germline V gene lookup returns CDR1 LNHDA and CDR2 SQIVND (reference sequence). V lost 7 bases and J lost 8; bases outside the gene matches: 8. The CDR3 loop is CASTPGTAYSPLHF. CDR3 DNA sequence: TGTGCCAGTACCCCCGGGACAGCTTATTCACCCCTCCACTTT.

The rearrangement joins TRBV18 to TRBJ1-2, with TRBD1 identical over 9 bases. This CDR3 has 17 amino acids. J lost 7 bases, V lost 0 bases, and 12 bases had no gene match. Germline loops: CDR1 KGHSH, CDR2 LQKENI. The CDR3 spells CASSPPVVTGGRGGYTF. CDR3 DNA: TGTGCCAGCTCACCACCGGTAGTCACAGGGGGCCGGGGTGGCTACACCTTC.

Here the CDR3 reads CASSQGQGVETQYF. The CDR3 coding sequence is TGCGCCAGCAGCCAAGGACAGGGGGTAGAGACCCAGTACTTC. The chain employs TRBV4-3 and TRBJ2-5; 9 nucleotides agree with TRBD1. After removal of 1 base from V and 4 bases from J, the junction contained 1 base not matched to a gene. The CDR3 is 14 residues long. Per the germline V gene, CDR1 is LGHNA and CDR2 is YSLEER.

CDR3 nucleotides: TGTGCCACCAGTGCCCAAGACACACACACCGGGGAGCTGTTTTTT. Amino acid sequence: CATSAQDTHTGELFF. This chain connects TRBV24-1 to TRBJ2-2, with D unclear. Looked up from germline, CDR1 is KGHDR and CDR2 is SFDVKD. This CDR3 spans 15 amino acids. V lost 5 bases to trimming and J lost 3 bases, with 12 bases between them.

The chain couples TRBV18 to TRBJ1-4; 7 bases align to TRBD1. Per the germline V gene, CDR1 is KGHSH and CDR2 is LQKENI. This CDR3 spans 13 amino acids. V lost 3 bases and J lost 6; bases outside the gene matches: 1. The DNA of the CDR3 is TGTGCCAGCTCACCCGGACAGGATGAAAAACTGTTTTTT. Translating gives CASSPGQDEKLFF.

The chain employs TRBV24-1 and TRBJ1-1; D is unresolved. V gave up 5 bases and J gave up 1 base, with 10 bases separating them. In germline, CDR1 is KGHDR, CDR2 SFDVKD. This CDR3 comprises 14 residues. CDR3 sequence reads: CATSAGLGNTEAFF. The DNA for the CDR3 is TGTGCCACCAGTGCCGGGTTGGGGAACACTGAAGCTTTCTTT.

The CDR3 DNA follows: TGTGCCAGCAGCCGTGACAGGGTCACGGAGGAAGCTTTCTTT. Its protein product is CASSRDRVTEEAFF. This chain links TRBV7-9 with TRBJ1-1, with TRBD1 identical over 7 bases. The CDR3 length is 14 residues. The V and J ends lost 5 bases and 8 bases, in that order; junction bases with no gene match: 11. Per the germline V gene, CDR1 is SEHNR and CDR2 is FQNEAQ (reference sequence).

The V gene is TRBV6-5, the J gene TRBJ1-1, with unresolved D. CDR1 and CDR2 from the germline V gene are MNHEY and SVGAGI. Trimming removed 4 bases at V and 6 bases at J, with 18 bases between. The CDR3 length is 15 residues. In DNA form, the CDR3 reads TGTGCCAGCAGTTCACCGCGGCCCCCGATCGCTGAAGCTTTCTTT. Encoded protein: CASSSPRPPIAEAFF.

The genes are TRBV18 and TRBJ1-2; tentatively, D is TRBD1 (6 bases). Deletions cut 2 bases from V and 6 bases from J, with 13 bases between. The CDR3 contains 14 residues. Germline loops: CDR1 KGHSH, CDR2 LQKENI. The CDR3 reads CASSPNSQGNGYTF. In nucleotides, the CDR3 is TGTGCCAGCTCACCAAATTCCCAGGGGAATGGCTACACCTTC.